This T cell receptor beta chain came from a study of OX40 agonist ivuxolimab in advanced cancers. Study-wide background: Patients' therapy was ivuxolimab, an antibody that acts as an agonist of OX40 (CD134). Findings of the study overall: The antigen specificity of the peripheral T cells (those that were expanded) was not determined.

Clones were sequenced by immunoSEQ multiplex PCR, and TCRdb holds only the in-frame ones, with some missing. Here the sample spans some 81,000 clones, about 83% being singletons. Of note for this clone: What it recognizes is unknown.

This TCR was recovered from an adult with an advanced solid tumor such as melanoma, head and neck, liver or kidney cancer. Here the sequenced sample was CD4+ or CD8+ T cells sorted from blood, taken in a trial of the OX40 agonist ivuxolimab.

The CDR3 nucleotides read TGCGCCAGCAGCCCGGGGGACAGAAAAAACACTGAAGCTTTCTTT. Amino acids: CASSPGDRKNTEAFF. The gene calls are TRBV5-1 and TRBJ1-1; TRBD1 agrees at 7 bases. Germline CDR1 and CDR2: SGHRS and YFSETQ. Germline trimming cut 4 bases from V and 2 bases from J; bases unmatched to any gene: 8. This CDR3 contains 15 residues.